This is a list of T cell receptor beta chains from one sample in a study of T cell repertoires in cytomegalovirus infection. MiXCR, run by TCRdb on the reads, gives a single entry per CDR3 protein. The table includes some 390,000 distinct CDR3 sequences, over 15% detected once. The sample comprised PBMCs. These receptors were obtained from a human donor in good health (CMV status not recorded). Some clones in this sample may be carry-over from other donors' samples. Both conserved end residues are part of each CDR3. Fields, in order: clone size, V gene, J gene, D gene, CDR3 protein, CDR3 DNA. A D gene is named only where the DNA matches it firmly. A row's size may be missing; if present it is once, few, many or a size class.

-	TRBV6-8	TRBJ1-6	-	CASSRGQPNLALHF	TGTGCCAGCAGCCGGGGACAACCCAATTTGGCCCTCCACTTT
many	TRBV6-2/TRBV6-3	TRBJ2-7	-	CASTTGLPLWEQYF	TGTGCCAGCACTACGGGGCTCCCACTTTGGGAGCAGTACTTC
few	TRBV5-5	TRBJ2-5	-	CASIKFWRSEETQYF	TGTGCCAGCATCAAATTTTGGCGATCGGAAGAGACCCAGTACTTC
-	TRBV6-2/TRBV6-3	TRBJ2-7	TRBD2	CASSYWIQGGGTRFIGYEQYF	TGTGCCAGCAGTTACTGGATCCAAGGCGGGGGGACTCGATTCATCGGGTACGAGCAGTACTTC
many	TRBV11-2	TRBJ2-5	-	CASSSNTGFQETQYF	TGTGCCAGCAGCTCCAACACAGGATTCCAAGAGACCCAGTACTTC
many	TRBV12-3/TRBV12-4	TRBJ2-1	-	CASSLLGLSYNEQFF	TGTGCCAGCAGTCTCTTGGGACTTTCCTACAATGAGCAGTTCTTC
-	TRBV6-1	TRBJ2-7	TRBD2	CASSEGSGRRQYF	TGTGCCAGCAGTGAAGGGAGCGGGAGGCGACAGTACTTC
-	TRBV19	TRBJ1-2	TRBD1	CASNEQGAGGYTF	TGTGCCAGTAACGAACAGGGGGCCGGTGGCTACACCTTC
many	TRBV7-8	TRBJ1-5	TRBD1	CASSLAWTGVDQPQHF	TGTGCCAGCAGCTTAGCGTGGACAGGGGTGGATCAGCCCCAGCATTTT
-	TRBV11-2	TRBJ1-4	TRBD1	CASSSVTGTNEKLFF	TGTGCCAGCAGCTCAGTGACAGGGACTAATGAAAAACTGTTTTTT
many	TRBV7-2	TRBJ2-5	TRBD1	CASNLGSGQGTETQYF	TGTGCCAGCAATTTAGGATCGGGACAGGGGACGGAGACCCAGTACTTC
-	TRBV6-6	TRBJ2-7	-	CASSLGGTGPNEQYF	TGTGCCAGCAGTTTGGGCGGAACAGGTCCAAACGAGCAGTACTTC